This T cell receptor (beta chain) was profiled in a study of cytomegalovirus exposure and HLA in healthy donors. Whole-study context: Caucasian-associated ancestry cluster membership applied to around 80% of several hundred genotyped donors. General study results and limits: Most TCR sequences were uncommon, yet certain public TCRs appeared in many donors.

Germline assignment: CDR1 SGHKS and CDR2 YYEKEE (reference sequence). CDR3 length: 15 amino acids. Trimming removed 0 bases from V and 4 bases from J, with 10 bases in between. About this clone itself: As yet, its antigen is unknown.

The PCR had 60 Vbeta and 13 Jbeta primers. Using immunoSEQ multiplex PCR, the repertoire was profiled, and TCRdb retains in-frame clones only, with some absent. This sample contains tens of thousands of clones. This sequence was found in a man aged 40-49 years in good health and CMV-seronegative. The chain links TRBV5-5 to TRBJ1-4; D unclear. The sequenced sample was PBMCs. The CDR3 DNA follows: TGTGCCAGCAGCTTGGATACAGACCATAATGAAAAACTGTTTTTT. Translating it yields CASSLDTDHNEKLFF.